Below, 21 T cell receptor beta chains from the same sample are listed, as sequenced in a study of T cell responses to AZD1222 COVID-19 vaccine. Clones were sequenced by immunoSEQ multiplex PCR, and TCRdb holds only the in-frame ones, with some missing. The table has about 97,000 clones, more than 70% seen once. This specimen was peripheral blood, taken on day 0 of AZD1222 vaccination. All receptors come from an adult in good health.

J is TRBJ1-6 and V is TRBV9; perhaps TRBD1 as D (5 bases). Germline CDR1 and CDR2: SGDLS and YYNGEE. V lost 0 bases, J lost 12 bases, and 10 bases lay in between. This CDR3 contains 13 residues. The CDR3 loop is CASSVAGGEPLHF. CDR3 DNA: TGTGCCAGCAGCGTAGCGGGGGGGGAACCCCTCCACTTT.

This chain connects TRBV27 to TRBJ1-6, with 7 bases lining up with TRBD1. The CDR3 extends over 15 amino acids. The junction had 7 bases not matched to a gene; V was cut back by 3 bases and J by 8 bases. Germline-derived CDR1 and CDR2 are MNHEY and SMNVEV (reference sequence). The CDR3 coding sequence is TGTGCCAGCAGTTTGACAGGGTCCCTCTATTCACCCCTCCACTTT. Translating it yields CASSLTGSLYSPLHF.

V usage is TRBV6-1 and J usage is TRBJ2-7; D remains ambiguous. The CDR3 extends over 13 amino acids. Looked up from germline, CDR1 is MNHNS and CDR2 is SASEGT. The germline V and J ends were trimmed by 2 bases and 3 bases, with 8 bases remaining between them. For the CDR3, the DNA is TGTGCCAGCAGTGAAAGTCAGGACTACGAGCAGTACTTC. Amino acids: CASSESQDYEQYF.

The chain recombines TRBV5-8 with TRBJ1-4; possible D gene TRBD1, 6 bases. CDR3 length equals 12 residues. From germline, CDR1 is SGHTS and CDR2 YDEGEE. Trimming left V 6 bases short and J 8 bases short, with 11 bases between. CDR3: CASNRVNEKLFF. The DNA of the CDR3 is TGTGCCAGCAACAGGGTGAACGAAAAACTGTTTTTT.

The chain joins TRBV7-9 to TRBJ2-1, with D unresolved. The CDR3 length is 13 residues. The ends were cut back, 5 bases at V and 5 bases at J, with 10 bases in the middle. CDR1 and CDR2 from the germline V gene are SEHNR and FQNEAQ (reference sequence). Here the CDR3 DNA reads TGTGCCAGCAGCCCCAAGACGGACAATGAGCAGTTCTTC. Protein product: CASSPKTDNEQFF.

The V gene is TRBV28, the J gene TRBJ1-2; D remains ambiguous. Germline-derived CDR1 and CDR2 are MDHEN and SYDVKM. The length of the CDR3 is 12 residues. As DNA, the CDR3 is TGTGCTTCCGGATCCCTAGGCTATGGCTACACCTTC. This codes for CASGSLGYGYTF.

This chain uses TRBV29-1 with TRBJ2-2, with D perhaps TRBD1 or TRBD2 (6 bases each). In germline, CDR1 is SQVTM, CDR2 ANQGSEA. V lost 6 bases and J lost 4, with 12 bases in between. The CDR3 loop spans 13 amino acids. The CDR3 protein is CSVTGTVTGELFF. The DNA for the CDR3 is TGCAGCGTCACAGGGACTGTCACCGGGGAGCTGTTTTTT.

The CDR3 spells CASSLKAVHNYGYTF. As DNA, the CDR3 is TGTGCCAGCAGCTTGAAGGCGGTCCATAACTATGGCTACACCTTC. The chain is built from TRBV5-4 and TRBJ1-2; D remains ambiguous. CDR1 is SGHNT, CDR2 YYREEE, per germline (reference sequence). The CDR3 runs to 15 residues. V was cut by 1 base and J by 1 base, with 11 bases left in between.

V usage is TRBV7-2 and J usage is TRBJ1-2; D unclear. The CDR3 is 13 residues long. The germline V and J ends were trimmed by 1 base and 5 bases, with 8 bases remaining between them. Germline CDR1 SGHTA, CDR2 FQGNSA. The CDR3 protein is CASSLVSGYGYTF. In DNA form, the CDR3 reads TGTGCCAGCAGCTTAGTATCTGGGTATGGCTACACCTTC.

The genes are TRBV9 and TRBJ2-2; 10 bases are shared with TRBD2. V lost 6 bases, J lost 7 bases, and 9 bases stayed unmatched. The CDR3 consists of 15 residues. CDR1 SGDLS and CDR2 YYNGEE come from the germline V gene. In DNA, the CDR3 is TGTGCCAGCACGCTAGCGGGAGCGACGGGCGGGGAGCTGTTTTTT. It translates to CASTLAGATGGELFF. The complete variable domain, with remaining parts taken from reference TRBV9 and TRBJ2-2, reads DSGVTQTPKHLITATGQRVTLRCSPRSGDLSVYWYQQSLDQGLQFLIQYYNGEERAKGNILERFSAQQFPDLHSELNLSSLELGDSALYFCASTLAGATGGELFFGEGSRLTVL.

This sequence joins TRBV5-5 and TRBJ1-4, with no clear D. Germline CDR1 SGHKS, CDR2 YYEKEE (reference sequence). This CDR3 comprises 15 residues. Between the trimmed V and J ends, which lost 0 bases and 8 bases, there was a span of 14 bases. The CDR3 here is CASSLAGTQREKLFF. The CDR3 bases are TGTGCCAGCAGCTTGGCCGGAACCCAGCGGGAAAAACTGTTTTTT.

CDR3 protein: CASSPTGFTGELFF. CDR3 bases: TGTGCCAGCAGTCCCACAGGGTTCACCGGGGAGCTGTTTTTT. This chain uses TRBV27 with TRBJ2-2; possible D gene TRBD1, 6 bases. Germline values: CDR1 MNHEY, CDR2 SMNVEV (reference sequence). Deletions cut 5 bases from V and 4 bases from J, with 11 bases between. The CDR3 loop spans 14 amino acids.

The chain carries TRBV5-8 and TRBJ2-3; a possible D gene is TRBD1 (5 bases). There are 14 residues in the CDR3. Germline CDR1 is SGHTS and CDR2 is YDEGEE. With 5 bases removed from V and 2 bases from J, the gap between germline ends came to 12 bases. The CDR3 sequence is CASRPRVYTDTQYF. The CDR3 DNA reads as TGTGCCAGCAGACCCAGGGTTTACACAGATACGCAGTATTTT.

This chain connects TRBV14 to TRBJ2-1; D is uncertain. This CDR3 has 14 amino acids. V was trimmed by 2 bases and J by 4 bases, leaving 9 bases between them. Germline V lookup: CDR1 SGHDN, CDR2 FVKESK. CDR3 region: CASSQLSPYNEQFF. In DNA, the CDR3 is TGTGCCAGCAGCCAACTATCCCCTTACAATGAGCAGTTCTTC. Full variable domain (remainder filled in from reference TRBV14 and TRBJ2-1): EAGVTQFPSHSVIEKGQTVTLRCDPISGHDNLYWYRRVMGKEIKFLLHFVKESKQDESGMPNNRFLAERTGGTYSTLKVQPAELEDSGVYFCASSQLSPYNEQFFGPGTRLTVL.

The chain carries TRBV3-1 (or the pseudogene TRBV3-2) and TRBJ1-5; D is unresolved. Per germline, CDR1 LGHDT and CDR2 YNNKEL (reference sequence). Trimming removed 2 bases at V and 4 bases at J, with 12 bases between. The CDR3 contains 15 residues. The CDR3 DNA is TGTGCCAGCAGCCAAACACTCCGGGGTAATCAGCCCCAGCATTTT. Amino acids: CASSQTLRGNQPQHF.

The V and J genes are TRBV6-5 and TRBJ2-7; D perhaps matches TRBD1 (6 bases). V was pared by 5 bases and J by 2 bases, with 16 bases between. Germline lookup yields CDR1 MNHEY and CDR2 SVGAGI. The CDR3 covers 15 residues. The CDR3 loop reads CASSKSSGQTYEQYF. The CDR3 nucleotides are TGTGCCAGCAGTAAGTCATCGGGACAAACCTACGAGCAGTACTTC.

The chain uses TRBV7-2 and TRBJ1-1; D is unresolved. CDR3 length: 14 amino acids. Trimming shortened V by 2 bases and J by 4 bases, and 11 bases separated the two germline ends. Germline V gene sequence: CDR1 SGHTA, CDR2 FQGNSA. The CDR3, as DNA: TGTGCCAGCAGCTTACGTGGGTCGTTCACTGAAGCTTTCTTT. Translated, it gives CASSLRGSFTEAFF.

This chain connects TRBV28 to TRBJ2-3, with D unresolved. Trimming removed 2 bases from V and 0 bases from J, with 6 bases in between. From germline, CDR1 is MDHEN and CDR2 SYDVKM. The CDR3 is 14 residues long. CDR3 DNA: TGTGCCAGCAGTTTAAGGTCTAGCACAGATACGCAGTATTTT. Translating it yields CASSLRSSTDTQYF.

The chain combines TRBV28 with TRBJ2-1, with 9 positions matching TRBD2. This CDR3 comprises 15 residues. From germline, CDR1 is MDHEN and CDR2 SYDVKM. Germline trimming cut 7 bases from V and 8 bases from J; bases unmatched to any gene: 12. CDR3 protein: CASNPPGLASYEQFF. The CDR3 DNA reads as TGTGCCAGCAACCCACCGGGACTAGCTTCCTATGAGCAGTTCTTC. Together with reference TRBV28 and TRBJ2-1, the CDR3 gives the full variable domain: DVKVTQSSRYLVKRTGEKVFLECVQDMDHENMFWYRQDPGLGLRLIYFSYDVKMKEKGDIPEGYSVSREKKERFSLILESASTNQTSMYLCASNPPGLASYEQFFGPGTRLTVL.

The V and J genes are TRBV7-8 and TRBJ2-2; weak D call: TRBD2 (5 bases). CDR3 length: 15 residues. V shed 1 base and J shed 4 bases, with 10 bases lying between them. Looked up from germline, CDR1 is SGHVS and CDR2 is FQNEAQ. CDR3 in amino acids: CASSLGLAGTGELFF. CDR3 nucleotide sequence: TGTGCCAGCAGCTTAGGGCTAGCCGGCACCGGGGAGCTGTTTTTT.

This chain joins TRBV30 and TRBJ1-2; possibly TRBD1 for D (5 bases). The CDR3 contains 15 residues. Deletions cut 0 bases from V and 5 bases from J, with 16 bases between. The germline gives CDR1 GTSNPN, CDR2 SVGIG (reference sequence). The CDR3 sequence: CAWSVSSSRGYGYTF. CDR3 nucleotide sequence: TGTGCCTGGAGTGTCTCCTCCAGCCGGGGGTATGGCTACACCTTC. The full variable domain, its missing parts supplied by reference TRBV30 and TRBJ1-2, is SQTIHQWPATLVQPVGSPLSLECTVEGTSNPNLYWYRQAAGRGLQLLFYSVGIGQISSEVPQNLSASRPQDRQFILSSKKLLLSDSGFYLCAWSVSSSRGYGYTFGSGTRLTVV.